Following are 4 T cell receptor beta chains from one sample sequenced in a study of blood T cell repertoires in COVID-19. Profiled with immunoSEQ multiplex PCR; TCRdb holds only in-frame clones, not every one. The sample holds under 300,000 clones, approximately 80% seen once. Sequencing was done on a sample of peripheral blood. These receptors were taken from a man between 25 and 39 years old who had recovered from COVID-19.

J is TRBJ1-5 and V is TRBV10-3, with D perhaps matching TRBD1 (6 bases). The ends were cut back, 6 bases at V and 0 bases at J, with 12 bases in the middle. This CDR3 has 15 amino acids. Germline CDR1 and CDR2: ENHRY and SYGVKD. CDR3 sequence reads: CAISRGRDSNQPQHF. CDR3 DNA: TGTGCCATCAGCAGGGGTAGGGATAGCAATCAGCCCCAGCATTTT.

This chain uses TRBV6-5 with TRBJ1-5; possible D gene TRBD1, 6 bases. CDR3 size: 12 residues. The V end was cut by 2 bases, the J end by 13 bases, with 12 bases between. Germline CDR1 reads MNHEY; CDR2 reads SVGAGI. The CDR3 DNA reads TGTGCCAGCAGTTACCCCGGACAGAAACAGCATTTT. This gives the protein CASSYPGQKQHF.

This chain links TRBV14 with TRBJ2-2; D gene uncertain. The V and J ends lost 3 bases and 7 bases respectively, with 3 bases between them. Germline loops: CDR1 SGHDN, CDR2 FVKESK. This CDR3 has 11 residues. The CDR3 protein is CASSHGGELFF. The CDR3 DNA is TGTGCCAGCAGCCACGGCGGGGAGCTGTTTTTT.

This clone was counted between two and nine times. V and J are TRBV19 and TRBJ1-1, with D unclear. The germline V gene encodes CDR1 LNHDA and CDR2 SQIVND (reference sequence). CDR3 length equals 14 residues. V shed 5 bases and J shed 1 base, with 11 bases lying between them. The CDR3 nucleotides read TGTGCCAGTAGTTCCCCGGTTCAGAACACTGAAGCTTTCTTT. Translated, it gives CASSSPVQNTEAFF.